These 5 T cell receptor beta chains share one sample of origin, sequenced in a study of shared clonotypes between healthy human individuals. Repertoires were generated with immunoSEQ multiplex PCR, while TCRdb's copy carries only in-frame clones and drops some. The top ten hold 0.89% of the sample, which has around 1,000,000 clones, 60% to 80% seen once. Sequencing was carried out using memory CD4+ T cells from PBMCs. Subset reported: CD45RA-negative fraction. The receptors derive from a man aged 18 to 30 in good health. Some clones in this sample may be carry-over from other donors' samples.

The chain joins TRBV2 to TRBJ2-1; TRBD2 aligns across 9 bases. Germline-derived CDR1 and CDR2 are SNHLY and FYNNEI. The CDR3 contains 17 residues. J lost 5 bases, V lost 11 bases, and 19 bases had no gene match. The CDR3 here is CAVQGGTSWGEHNEQFF. CDR3 nucleotide sequence: TGTGCCGTACAGGGTGGGACTAGCTGGGGGGAACACAATGAGCAGTTCTTC.

This clone was seen once. V is TRBV19 and J is TRBJ2-7; 10 nucleotides line up with TRBD1. Germline-derived CDR1 and CDR2 are LNHDA and SQIVND (reference sequence). There are 15 residues in the CDR3. V trimming: 5 bases; J trimming: 2 bases; junction bases outside the gene matches: 6. In DNA form, the CDR3 reads TGTGCCAGTAGTGGCTGGGGACAGGGGACCTACGAGCAGTACTTC. It yields the protein CASSGWGQGTYEQYF. Full variable domain (missing parts from reference TRBV19 and TRBJ2-7): DGGITQSPKYLFRKEGQNVTLSCEQNLNHDAMYWYRQDPGQGLRLIYYSQIVNDFQKGDIAEGYSVSREKKESFPLTVTSAQKNPTAFYLCASSGWGQGTYEQYFGPGTRLTVT.

The chain joins TRBV27 to TRBJ2-1; D is unresolved. The V end lost 4 bases, the J end lost 7 bases, and 14 bases lay between the germline ends. The CDR3 length is 14 residues. Per germline, CDR1 MNHEY and CDR2 SMNVEV (reference sequence). The CDR3 bases are TGTGCCAGCAGTTCCGTCTTAGGTGGTAATGAGCAGTTCTTC. Protein sequence: CASSSVLGGNEQFF.

The V call is TRBV4-1, the J call TRBJ1-1; D is perhaps TRBD1 (5 bases). In germline, CDR1 is MGHRA, CDR2 YSYEKL. The CDR3 totals 13 residues. Trimming removed 4 bases at V and 5 bases at J, with 11 bases between. CDR3 residues: CASSPRGETEAFF. In DNA form, the CDR3 reads TGCGCCAGCAGCCCCAGAGGGGAGACTGAAGCTTTCTTT.

The chain joins TRBV28 to TRBJ1-2; no clear D. Germline V gives CDR1 MDHEN, CDR2 SYDVKM. The CDR3 runs to 13 residues. V gave up 8 bases and J gave up 6 bases, with 16 bases separating them. In DNA, the CDR3 is TGTGCCAGCCTCCTCTCGTATATGGATGGCTACACCTTC. This gives the protein CASLLSYMDGYTF.